Given below is one T cell receptor (beta chain) in context. This record belongs to a study of blood T cell repertoires in COVID-19. Using immunoSEQ multiplex PCR, the repertoire was profiled, and TCRdb retains in-frame clones only, with some absent. This table holds approximately 140,000 clones, around four fifths found once. The CDR3 contains 14 residues. CDR1 is SQVTM and CDR2 is ANQGSEA in the germline V gene. The ends were cut back, 3 bases at V and 4 bases at J, with 15 bases in the middle. The source material was peripheral blood. The TCR comes from a middle-aged woman with active or convalescent COVID-19. The chain uses TRBV29-1 and TRBJ1-1; D is perhaps TRBD1 (5 bases). The CDR3 is CSVDLERRGTEAFF. The CDR3 nucleotides read TGCAGCGTTGATTTGGAGCGGAGGGGCACTGAAGCTTTCTTT.